The following is a TCR beta chain sequence with its context. The antigen is not known. ViraFEST assay sequencing came after antigen-specific CD4+ T cells were expanded with viral peptide pools. Scientists isolated CD4+ T cells after a roughly 10-day culture period ended. The CDR3 covers 13 residues. The ends were cut back, 6 bases at V and 9 bases at J, with 12 bases in the middle. Germline V lookup: CDR1 WSHSY, CDR2 SAAADI. The data are from a study of vaccination effects on CD4 cells after COVID-19. Measured with immunoSEQ multiplex PCR; TCRdb has only the in-frame clones, and not every one. The sample yields tens of thousands of clones, 70% to 75% seen once.

This TCR was recovered from a human donor who received a COVID-19 vaccine. The chain joins TRBV10-2 to TRBJ1-6; D might be TRBD1 (5 bases). The sample consisted of CD4+ T cells from PBMCs cultured with HCoV-229E spike peptides, taken before COVID-19 vaccination. The CDR3, as DNA: TGCGCCAGCAGGCAGGGTGAAGGTTCACCCCTCCACTTT. It yields the protein CASRQGEGSPLHF.